The present entry profiles one T cell receptor beta chain with its context. As yet, its antigen is unknown. Each CDR3 protein is one row after TCRdb ran MiXCR on the 5' RACE reads. The sample has 500,000 or so distinct CDR3 sequences; 13% to 15% are singletons. Each donor (without exception) was a healthy Caucasian. The data stem from a study of identical twins. Overall study findings and caveats: Zero-insertion findings could be partly confounded by invariant cells (MAIT and iNKT cells). The more abundant beta clonotypes in cord blood had fewer insertions, and memory repertoires did not show this. Beta out-of-frame twin sharing showed a weaker excess.

Germline V CDR1 and CDR2: MNHEY, SVGAGI. CDR3 length equals 15 residues. The ends lost 4 bases at V and 5 bases at J; junction bases unmatched: 5. A further study also used this sample, focusing on yellow fever vaccine responses in identical twins.

The sequence came from a woman aged 18-29 years in good health. V is TRBV6-5 and J is TRBJ2-7; 13 bases agree with TRBD2. The material sequenced was CD4+ T cells sorted from blood. This CDR3 reads CASSSRTSGSNEQYF. The CDR3, as DNA: TGTGCCAGCAGTTCCCGGACTAGCGGGAGTAACGAGCAGTACTTC.